This TCR beta chain appears in the sequencing data of a study of cytomegalovirus exposure and HLA in healthy donors. Primers: 60 Vbeta forward and 13 Jbeta reverse. Some clones are missing from TCRdb's copy, which holds only in-frame ones; the method was immunoSEQ multiplex PCR. Its table lists tens of thousands of clones. Concerning this clone: Its antigen is as yet unknown.

The CDR3 is made up of 14 amino acids. V gave up 3 bases and J gave up 3 bases, with 11 bases separating them. Looked up from germline, CDR1 is MGHDK and CDR2 is SYGVNS. Points from the study as a whole: Altogether, about 160 TCR beta chains were recorded as cytomegalovirus-associated. In vitro testing confirmed a few CMV-associated chains as specific for CMV antigens. Reports showed the classifier diagnosing cytomegalovirus status with high specificity and sensitivity.

This receptor was taken from a man between 50 and 59 years old in good health and CMV-seropositive. The V gene is TRBV25-1, the J gene TRBJ1-2; D is possibly TRBD1 (5 bases). Sequenced: PBMCs. CDR3 loop: CASSEPRGYYGYTF. In DNA form, the CDR3 reads TGTGCCAGCAGTGAGCCACGGGGGTACTATGGCTACACCTTC.